The T cell receptor beta chain described here comes from a study of shared clonotypes between healthy human individuals. For the study at large: The study used three CD4 naive, three CD4 memory, two CD8 naive and one CD8 memory plate per donor. Study-wide points: Owing to a small donor count, the genetic and exposure-history diversity represented was limited. The sampled material consisted only of blood, and tissue repertoires are likely to differ.

About this clone itself: Antigen specificity is unknown.

There were only Caucasian adults among the donors, and all lived in Nashville, Tennessee. Sequencing used immunoSEQ multiplex PCR; TCRdb keeps in-frame clones, though not all of them. The table has about 110,000 clones, about 67% seen once; the top ten hold roughly 22%. CDR3 length: 15 residues. Trimming took 0 bases from V and 7 from J, leaving 13 bases between them. CDR1 is SGHDT and CDR2 is YYEEEE in the germline V gene. What was sequenced was memory CD8+ T cells sorted from blood. Stated subset: CD45RO+ cells pooled with CCR7-negative TemRA cells. V usage is TRBV5-6 and J usage is TRBJ2-2; D could derive from TRBD1 or TRBD2 (6 bases each). The TCR was taken from a woman aged 25 to 39 in good health. CDR3 DNA sequence: TGTGCCAGCAGCTTGGGCTCCGGGGGCTTCGGGGAGCTGTTTTTT. It translates to CASSLGSGGFGELFF.